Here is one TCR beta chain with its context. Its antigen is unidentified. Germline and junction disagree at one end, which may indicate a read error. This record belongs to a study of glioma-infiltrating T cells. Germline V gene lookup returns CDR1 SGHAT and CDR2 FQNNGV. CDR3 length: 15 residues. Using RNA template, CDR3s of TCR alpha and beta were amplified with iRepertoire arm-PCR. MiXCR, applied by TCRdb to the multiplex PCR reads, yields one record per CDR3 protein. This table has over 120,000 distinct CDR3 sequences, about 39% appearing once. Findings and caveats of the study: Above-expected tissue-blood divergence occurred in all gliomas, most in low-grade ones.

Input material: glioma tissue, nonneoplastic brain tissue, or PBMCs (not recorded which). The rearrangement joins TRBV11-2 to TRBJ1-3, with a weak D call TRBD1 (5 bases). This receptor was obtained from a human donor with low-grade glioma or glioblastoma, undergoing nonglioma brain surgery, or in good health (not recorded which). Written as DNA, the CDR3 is TGTGCCAGCAGCTTAGTGTCTGGGGGGATCGGCTTCTTGAATTTT. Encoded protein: CASSLVSGGIGFLNF.